A selection of T cell receptor beta chains follows, all from one sample in a study of OX40 agonist ivuxolimab in advanced cancers. The data were produced by immunoSEQ multiplex PCR, yet TCRdb's version contains in-frame clones alone and is incomplete. Altogether 59,000 or so clones are present, approximately 80% being singletons, with the ten largest covering 3.5% to 4.5%. The sequenced sample was CD4+ or CD8+ T cells sorted from blood, obtained in a trial of the OX40 agonist ivuxolimab. The origin of the receptors is an adult with an advanced solid tumor such as melanoma, head and neck, liver or kidney cancer. Both conserved end residues are trimmed from each CDR3.

v_call	j_call	cdr3_aa
TRBV7-2	TRBJ1-4	ASSLALRGREKLF
TRBV2	TRBJ2-7	ASSEEGTAASEQY
TRBV28	TRBJ1-5	ASSIGGDVQPQH
TRBV2	TRBJ1-5	ASSEQGGQPQH
TRBV6-6	TRBJ1-2	ASSYRDTNYGYT
TRBV19	TRBJ2-1	ASSSVAGSLGEQF
TRBV7-2	TRBJ1-2	ASSSRDSSLYGYT
TRBV18	TRBJ2-4	ASSPPSKNIQY
TRBV29-1	TRBJ1-2	SVLTAGGGYGYT
TRBV9	TRBJ2-3	ASSATGGVDTQY
TRBV5-5	TRBJ1-5	ASSQQGALPHHPQH
TRBV9	TRBJ2-1	ASSVELEGGGSSYNEQF
TRBV18	TRBJ2-5	ASSPLDGETQY
TRBV19	TRBJ1-5	ASSSAGHQPQH
TRBV2	TRBJ2-7	ASTRGVGPAYEQY
TRBV29-1	TRBJ1-1	SVDGEGWGTEAF
TRBV6-5	TRBJ1-4	ASSYRQGPTNEKLF
TRBV5-1	TRBJ2-1	ASSLWQGNEQF
TRBV19	TRBJ2-7	ASSPRDRGSYEQY
TRBV28	TRBJ1-3	ASILAGSGNTIY
TRBV28	TRBJ2-7	ASSLTPPTGTYEQY
TRBV9	TRBJ2-7	ASSVGFTTSGRPFYEQY
TRBV7-9	TRBJ2-1	ASSLRSGWVYNEQF
TRBV27	TRBJ2-6	ASSFGTARSGANVLT
TRBV7-2	TRBJ1-6	ASSLPFNSPLH
TRBV6-1	TRBJ1-2	ASSEMGQGARGYT
TRBV29-1	TRBJ1-1	SVENRGLNTEAF
TRBV21-1	TRBJ2-7	ASSKKGGETKAYEQY
TRBV6-6	TRBJ1-1	ASSSGRKNTEAF
TRBV9	TRBJ2-3	ASTRDPRGLAGGPSQY
TRBV6-1	TRBJ2-5	ASRTGPTQY
TRBV15	TRBJ2-2	ATSRTTGGNTGELF
TRBV7-2	TRBJ1-4	ASSPALSTNEKLF
TRBV5-5	TRBJ1-5	ASSLENQPQH
TRBV5-1	TRBJ2-1	ASSFGSGLTGNEQF
TRBV7-2	TRBJ2-2	ASSFNRDTGELF
TRBV18	TRBJ1-4	ASSPTQGATNEKLF
TRBV5-1	TRBJ2-1	ASSGGQNNEQF
TRBV5-4	TRBJ2-5	ASSGNGRGSQETQY
TRBV4-2	TRBJ1-2	ASSQDPSGRSYGYT
TRBV6-5	TRBJ1-5	ASSYGGLNQPQH
TRBV19	TRBJ1-1	ASGQGGNTEAF
TRBV15	TRBJ1-5	ATSRDRDTAGPQH
TRBV9	TRBJ2-7	ASSISGAVPYEQY
TRBV18	TRBJ1-1	ASSPQGTNTEAF